The 14 T cell receptor beta chains listed next were all sequenced from one sample in a study of blood T cell repertoires in COVID-19. Measured with immunoSEQ multiplex PCR; TCRdb has only the in-frame clones, and not every one. The sample comprises roughly 150,000 clones, about 84% of which are singletons, and roughly 5.3% rests with the top ten. Sample: peripheral blood. The receptors shown here come from a woman in her forties or fifties with acute or convalescent COVID-19.

This clone was seen a few times. The chain uses TRBV19 and TRBJ2-7, with 7 bases aligning to TRBD2. This CDR3 comprises 15 residues. CDR1 and CDR2 from the germline V gene are LNHDA and SQIVND (reference sequence). The junction had 11 bases not matched to a gene; V was cut back by 9 bases and J by 0 bases. The CDR3 bases are TGTGCCAGCCTGAGGGAGGGCTCTAGCTCCTACGAGCAGTACTTC. It encodes CASLREGSSSYEQYF.

The J gene is TRBJ2-1, the V gene TRBV6-1, with 8 bases matching TRBD2. CDR3 length equals 15 residues. CDR1 and CDR2 from the germline V gene are MNHNS and SASEGT. The V segment lost 1 base and the J segment 4 bases; nucleotides outside the gene matches: 3. The CDR3 here is CASSEVSSGYNEQFF. The DNA for the CDR3 is TGTGCCAGCAGTGAAGTGTCTAGCGGGTACAATGAGCAGTTCTTC.

This clone was detected only once. This rearrangement joins TRBV6-5 to TRBJ1-2, with D uncertain. CDR1 MNHEY and CDR2 SVGAGI come from the germline V gene. Between the trimmed V and J ends, which lost 3 bases and 6 bases, there was a span of 11 bases. This CDR3 contains 13 residues. The CDR3 here is CASSYRRGDGYTF. The CDR3 nucleotides read TGTGCCAGCAGTTATAGGCGCGGGGATGGCTACACCTTC.

The chain carries TRBV15 and TRBJ1-5; 10 bases agree with TRBD1. The junction had 2 bases not matched to a gene; V was cut back by 8 bases and J by 4 bases. This CDR3 is built from 13 residues. Germline CDR1 is LNHNV and CDR2 is YYDKDF (reference sequence). The CDR3 protein is CATGTGANQPQHF. In DNA, the CDR3 is TGTGCCACCGGGACAGGGGCAAATCAGCCCCAGCATTTT.

The chain links TRBV14 to TRBJ2-7; 9 positions agree with TRBD1. The CDR3 totals 13 residues. Trimming at V came to 5 bases and at J to 7 bases, leaving 6 bases not matched to a gene. CDR1 SGHDN and CDR2 FVKESK come from the germline V gene. CDR3: CASSRGQGREQYF. CDR3 coding DNA: TGTGCCAGCAGCAGGGGACAGGGTCGGGAGCAGTACTTC.

The CDR3 loop reads CASSLGVSFVTDTQYF. The CDR3 bases are TGTGCCAGCAGCTTGGGTGTGAGTTTTGTAACAGATACGCAGTATTTT. V gene TRBV5-5 combines with J gene TRBJ2-3; D gene unclear. CDR3 size: 16 residues. V dropped 0 bases and J dropped 3 bases, with 14 bases sitting between them. The germline gives CDR1 SGHKS, CDR2 YYEKEE (reference sequence).

The V and J genes are TRBV19 and TRBJ2-1; a possible D gene is TRBD1 (6 bases). The CDR3 covers 13 residues. CDR1 is LNHDA and CDR2 is SQIVND in the germline V gene (reference sequence). V lost 4 bases, J lost 9 bases, and 13 bases lay in between. CDR3 protein: CASSNDRDTEQFF. DNA for the CDR3: TGTGCCAGTAGTAATGACCGGGACACTGAGCAGTTCTTC.

The chain couples TRBV29-1 to TRBJ1-2, with no clear D. Germline CDR1 SQVTM, CDR2 ANQGSEA. The CDR3 length is 14 residues. Between the trimmed V and J ends, which lost 3 bases and 7 bases, there was a span of 18 bases. The CDR3 spells CSVDVTGYESGYTF. CDR3 nucleotides: TGCAGCGTTGATGTTACGGGATACGAGAGTGGCTACACCTTC.

The genes are TRBV4-3 and TRBJ2-5; 7 nucleotides line up with TRBD2. The V gene end was trimmed by 0 bases and the J gene end by 1 base; junction bases not matched to a gene: 2. The CDR3 extends over 15 amino acids. Germline values: CDR1 LGHNA, CDR2 YSLEER. The CDR3 DNA follows: TGCGCCAGCAGCCAAGATCCGGGGGGCCAAGAGACCCAGTACTTC. Translation gives CASSQDPGGQETQYF.

The chain couples TRBV29-1 to TRBJ2-7; 7 bases fit TRBD1. Germline V CDR1 and CDR2: SQVTM, ANQGSEA. The CDR3 contains 13 residues. V lost 7 bases and J lost 1; bases outside the gene matches: 7. The CDR3: CSALTGNSYEQYF. Written as DNA, the CDR3 is TGCAGCGCCCTGACAGGGAATTCCTACGAGCAGTACTTC.

This clone appeared a single time. The chain has TRBV7-2 and TRBJ1-2, with D maybe TRBD1 (6 bases). The CDR3 is 12 amino acids. V was shortened by 1 base and J by 8 bases, with 8 bases between the two germline ends. The germline gives CDR1 SGHTA, CDR2 FQGNSA. CDR3 DNA: TGTGCCAGCAGCTTAGACGACAGGGGCTACACCTTC. Translated, it gives CASSLDDRGYTF. Full variable domain (missing parts from reference TRBV7-2 and TRBJ1-2): GAGVSQSPSNKVTEKGKDVELRCDPISGHTALYWYRQSLGQGLEFLIYFQGNSAPDKSGLPSDRFSAERTGGSVSTLTIQRTQQEDSAVYLCASSLDDRGYTFGSGTRLTVV.

The chain combines TRBV19 with TRBJ2-7, with 9 positions matching TRBD1. Germline V lookup: CDR1 LNHDA, CDR2 SQIVND (reference sequence). V gave up 4 bases and J gave up 0 bases; unmatched junction bases: 7. The CDR3 length is 16 residues. In DNA form, the CDR3 reads TGTGCCAGTAGTACCGGGACAGGGTTTTCCTCCTACGAGCAGTACTTC. It specifies CASSTGTGFSSYEQYF.

This chain joins TRBV5-8 and TRBJ1-5, with 9 bases that match TRBD1. Germline loops: CDR1 SGHTS, CDR2 YDEGEE. The length of the CDR3 is 15 residues. Trimming removed 0 bases from V and 6 bases from J; junction bases left unmatched: 4. The CDR3 spells CASSLEGQGPQPQHF. In nucleotides, the CDR3 is TGTGCCAGCAGCTTGGAGGGACAGGGTCCTCAGCCCCAGCATTTT.

This rearrangement joins TRBV4-2 to TRBJ1-4; D remains ambiguous. V dropped 0 bases and J dropped 5 bases, with 19 bases sitting between them. CDR1 and CDR2 from the germline V gene are LGHNA and YNFKEQ. The length of the CDR3 is 18 residues. The chain's CDR3 is CASSQEQGPPAGNEKLFF. The CDR3 bases are TGTGCCAGCAGCCAAGAGCAAGGCCCCCCGGCGGGGAATGAAAAACTGTTTTTT.